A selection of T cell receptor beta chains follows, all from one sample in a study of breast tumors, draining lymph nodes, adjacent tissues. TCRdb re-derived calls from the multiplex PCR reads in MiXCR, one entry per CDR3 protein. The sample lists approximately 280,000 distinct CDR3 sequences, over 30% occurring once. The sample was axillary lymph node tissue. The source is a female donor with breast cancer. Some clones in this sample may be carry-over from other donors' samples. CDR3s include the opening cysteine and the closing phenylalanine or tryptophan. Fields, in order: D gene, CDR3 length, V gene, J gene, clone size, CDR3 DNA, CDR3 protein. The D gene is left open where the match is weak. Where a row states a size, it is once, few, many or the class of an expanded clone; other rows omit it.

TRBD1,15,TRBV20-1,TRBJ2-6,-,TGCAGTGCCAGCGAGGGGGCTTCTGGGGCCAACGTCCTGACTTTC,CSASEGASGANVLTF
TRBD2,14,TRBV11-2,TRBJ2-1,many,TGTGCCAGCGGGGGGACTAGCGGGAGCAATGAGCAGTTCTTC,CASGGTSGSNEQFF
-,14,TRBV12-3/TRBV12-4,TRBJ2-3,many,TGTGCCAGCCCTTCGAGGGCCAAGTGGGATACGCAGTATTTT,CASPSRAKWDTQYF
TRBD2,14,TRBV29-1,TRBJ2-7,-,TGCAGGGCCGCCTCACCGGGAGGGCCCGACGAGCAGTACTTC,CRAASPGGPDEQYF
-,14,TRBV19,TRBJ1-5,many,TGTGCCAGTACTCTCACTAGGCGAAATCAGCCCCAGCATTTT,CASTLTRRNQPQHF
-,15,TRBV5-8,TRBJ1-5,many,TGTGCCAGCAGCTCTCGGGACTCCATTTATCAGCCCCAGCATTTT,CASSSRDSIYQPQHF
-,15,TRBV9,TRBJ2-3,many,TGTGCCAGCAGCGTAGGAGGAAGTAGCACAGATACGCAGTATTTT,CASSVGGSSTDTQYF
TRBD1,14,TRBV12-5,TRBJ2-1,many,TGTGCTAGTGGTTTGGGGAGACAGGGCAATGAGCAGTTCTTC,CASGLGRQGNEQFF
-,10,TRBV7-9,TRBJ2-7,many,TGTGCCAGCGGCAACTACGAGCAGTACTTC,CASGNYEQYF
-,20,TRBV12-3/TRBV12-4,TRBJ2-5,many,TGTGCCAGCAGACTCAGCCCCCTAAAGTGGTGGGGGAGAGGGCCAGAGACCCAGTACTTC,CASRLSPLKWWGRGPETQYF
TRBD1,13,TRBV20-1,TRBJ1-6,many,TGCAGTGCTAGAAGACAGGGTGAAGCACCCCTCCACTTT,CSARRQGEAPLHF
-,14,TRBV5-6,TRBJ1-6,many,TGTGCCAGCAGCTTAGCGCAGGGGAATTCACCCCTCCACTTT,CASSLAQGNSPLHF
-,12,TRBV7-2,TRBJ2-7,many,TGTGCCAGCAGCTTAGTCGCCTACGAGCAGTACTTC,CASSLVAYEQYF
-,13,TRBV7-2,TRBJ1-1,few,TGTGCCAGCAGCTTAGAAGTCTATGGTGAAGCTTTCTTT,CASSLEVYGEAFF
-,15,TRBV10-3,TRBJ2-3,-,TGTGCCATCAGTGAGTGGGAGGTCACCTACAATGAGCAGTATTTT,CAISEWEVTYNEQYF
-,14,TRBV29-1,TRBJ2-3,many,TGCAGCGTTGTGGGCAGGGGGGGAGCAGATACGCAGTATTTT,CSVVGRGGADTQYF
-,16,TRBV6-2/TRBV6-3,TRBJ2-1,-,TGTGCCAGCAGTTACCCGGCTTATGGCTCCTACAATGAGCAGTTCTTC,CASSYPAYGSYNEQFF
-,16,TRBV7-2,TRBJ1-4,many,TGTGCCAGCAGCTTAGCGGGTCCCGTGGTCGGCGAAAAACTGTTTTTT,CASSLAGPVVGEKLFF
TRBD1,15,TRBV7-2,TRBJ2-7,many,TGTGCCAGCAGCTGGTCCGGGACAGGTGGTTACGAGCAGTACTTC,CASSWSGTGGYEQYF
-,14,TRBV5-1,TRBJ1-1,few,TGCGCCAGCAGCTTGGGAAGAGGCCCCACTGAAGCTTTCTTT,CASSLGRGPTEAFF
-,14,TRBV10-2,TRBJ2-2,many,TGCGCCAGCAGTGAGTCGGGGGGCACCGGGGAGCTGTTTTTT,CASSESGGTGELFF
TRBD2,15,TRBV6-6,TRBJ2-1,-,TGTGCCAGCAAGGTGGCGGGAGGGCCCTCGGATGAGCAGTTCTTC,CASKVAGGPSDEQFF
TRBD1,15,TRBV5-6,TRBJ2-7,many,TGTGCCAGCAGCGCAAACCGGGACAGGGCCTACGAGCAGTACTTC,CASSANRDRAYEQYF
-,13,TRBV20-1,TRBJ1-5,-,TGCAGTGCTTTACCGGGACTAGCAGCCTACGAGCATTTT,CSALPGLAAYEHF
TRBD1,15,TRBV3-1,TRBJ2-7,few,TGTGCCAGCAGCCGTAAGAGGGACAGACTCTACGAGCAGTACTTC,CASSRKRDRLYEQYF
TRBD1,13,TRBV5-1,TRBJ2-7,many,TGCGCCAGCAGCCCCGGGACAGTCTGGGAGCAGTACTTC,CASSPGTVWEQYF
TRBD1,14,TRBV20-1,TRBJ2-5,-,TGCAGCGCTAGAGAAGGGACAGAACAAGCGACCCAGTACTTC,CSAREGTEQATQYF
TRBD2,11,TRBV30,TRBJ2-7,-,TGTGCCTGGGGACTAGTCTACGAGCAGTACTTC,CAWGLVYEQYF
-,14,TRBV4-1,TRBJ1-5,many,TGCGCCAGCAGCCAAGGCCTAGGGAGCGGGCCCCAGCATTTT,CASSQGLGSGPQHF
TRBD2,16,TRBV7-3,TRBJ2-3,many,TGTGCCAGCAGCTTTCAACCGGGACTAGCGACAGATACGCAGTATTTT,CASSFQPGLATDTQYF
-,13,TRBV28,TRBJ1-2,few,TGTGCCAGCACAAGTCAGGCGAACTATGGCTACACCTTC,CASTSQANYGYTF
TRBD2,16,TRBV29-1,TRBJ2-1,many,TGCAGCGTTGAAGGGGGGACTAGCGGCTCAGGCAATGAGCAGTTCTTC,CSVEGGTSGSGNEQFF
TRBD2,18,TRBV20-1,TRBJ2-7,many,TGCAGTGCTAGAGCCCCCCCTATTAGCGGGAGGTTCTCCTACGAGCAGTACTTC,CSARAPPISGRFSYEQYF
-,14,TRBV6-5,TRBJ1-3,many,TGTGCCAGCAGTGAAACCAGCTCTGGAAACACCATATATTTT,CASSETSSGNTIYF
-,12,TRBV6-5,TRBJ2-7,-,TGTGCCAGCGTTCCTCCCCTTGGTGAGCAGTACTTC,CASVPPLGEQYF
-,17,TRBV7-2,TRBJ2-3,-,TGTGCCAGCAGCTTGGTCCCGGGACCGACCGGATGGGGATACGCAGTATTT,CASSLVPGPTGWGYAVF
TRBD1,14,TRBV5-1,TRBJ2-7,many,TGCGCCAGCAGCCGTGGACAGGGTAGGGACGAGCAGTACTTC,CASSRGQGRDEQYF
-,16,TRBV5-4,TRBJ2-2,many,TGTGCCAGCAGCTTCGGGGGGCGGGCGAACACCGGGGAGCTGTTTTTT,CASSFGGRANTGELFF
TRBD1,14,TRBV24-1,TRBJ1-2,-,TGTGCCACCAGTGATTCACAGGGGCACTATGGCTACACCTTC,CATSDSQGHYGYTF
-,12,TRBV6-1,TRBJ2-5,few,TGTGCCAGCAGTGATAGGGAAGAGACCCAGTACTTC,CASSDREETQYF
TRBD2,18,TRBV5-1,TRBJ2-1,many,TGCGCCAGCAGCTTTCTGGGACTAGCGGGACCTCGGTACAATGAGCAGTTCTTC,CASSFLGLAGPRYNEQFF
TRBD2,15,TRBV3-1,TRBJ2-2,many,TGTGCCAGCAGCCAGGTAGCGGGAGTATTCGGGGAGCTGTTTTTT,CASSQVAGVFGELFF
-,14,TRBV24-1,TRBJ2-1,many,TGTGCCACCAGTGATTTGTGGACACCTAATGAGCAGTTCTTC,CATSDLWTPNEQFF
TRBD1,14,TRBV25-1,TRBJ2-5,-,TGTGCCAGCACTAGGGCAGGGGGCGGGCAGACCCAGTACTTC,CASTRAGGGQTQYF
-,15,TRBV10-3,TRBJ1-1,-,TGTGCCATCAGTGAGTCCGGCAGTCGGGGCACTGAAGCTTTCTTT,CAISESGSRGTEAFF
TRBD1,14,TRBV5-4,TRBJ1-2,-,TGTGCCAGCAGCTTGGTTGGGACAGACTATGGCTACACCTTC,CASSLVGTDYGYTF
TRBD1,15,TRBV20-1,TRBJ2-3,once,TGCAGTGCTAGTCGCGGGACAGGGGGGCTGAATGAGCAGTATTTT,CSASRGTGGLNEQYF
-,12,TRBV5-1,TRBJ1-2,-,TGCGCCAGCATCCGGACGGGTGATGGCTACACCTTC,CASIRTGDGYTF
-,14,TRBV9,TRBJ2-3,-,TGTGCCAGCAGCGGGGGGGTAAGCACAGATACGCAGTATTTC,CASSGGVSTDTQYF
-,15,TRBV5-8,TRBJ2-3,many,TGTGCCAGCAGCTTGGTCGGGAGAGTCCAAGATACGCAGTATTTT,CASSLVGRVQDTQYF
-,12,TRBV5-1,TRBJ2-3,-,TGCGCCAGCAGCTTGACCACAGATACGCACTATTTT,CASSLTTDTHYF
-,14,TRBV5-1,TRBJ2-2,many,TGCGCCAGCAGCTTGGAGGTAGACACCGGGGAGCTGTTTTTT,CASSLEVDTGELFF
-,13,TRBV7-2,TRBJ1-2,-,TGTGCCAGCAGCTTAGACACCAGATATGGCTACACCTTC,CASSLDTRYGYTF